Listed here is a single TCR beta chain. Its antigen is as yet unknown. Only in-frame clones appear in the TCRdb table, and some are missing; sequencing was by immunoSEQ multiplex PCR. The sample has approximately 40,000 clones, 80% to 95% seen once. The data stem from a study of OX40 agonist ivuxolimab in advanced cancers. At the level of the study: Cohort: 82.7% men, mean age around 61, aged roughly 23 to 79. Eligibility rules accepted prior anti-PD-1, anti-PD-L1 or anti-CTLA-4 therapy, and approximately 40% had some.

Study results and limitations: Low clonal expansion, among the lowest seen, marked partial responders at 0.1-3.0 mg/kg. CD4+ and CD8+ blood T cells expanded clonally by week 6 at 0.1 to 3.0 mg/kg.

The sample was CD4+ or CD8+ T cells sorted from blood, taken in a trial of the OX40 agonist ivuxolimab. The TCR was taken from an adult with an advanced solid tumor such as melanoma, head and neck, liver or kidney cancer.

CDR3 amino acids: CASSFGTVNTEAFF. CDR3 nucleotide sequence: TGTGCCAGCAGCTTCGGGACCGTGAACACTGAAGCTTTCTTT. The rearrangement links TRBV13 to TRBJ1-1, with D possibly matching TRBD1 (5 bases). This CDR3 comprises 14 residues. Per germline, CDR1 PRHDT and CDR2 FYEKMQ (reference sequence). V was pared by 3 bases and J by 0 bases, with 8 bases between.